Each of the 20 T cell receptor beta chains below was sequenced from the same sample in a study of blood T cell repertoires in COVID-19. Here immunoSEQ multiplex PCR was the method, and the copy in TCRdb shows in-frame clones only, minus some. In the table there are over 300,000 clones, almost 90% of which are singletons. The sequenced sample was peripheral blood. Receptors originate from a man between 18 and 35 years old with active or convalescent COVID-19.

This CDR3 reads CASSSYGQPQHF. The DNA for the CDR3 is TGTGCCAGCAGTTCTTACGGTCAGCCCCAGCATTTT. The chain recombines TRBV27 with TRBJ1-5; D gene uncertain. Germline CDR1 MNHEY, CDR2 SMNVEV (reference sequence). The CDR3 contains 12 residues. V was cut by 4 bases and J by 6 bases, with 7 bases left in between.

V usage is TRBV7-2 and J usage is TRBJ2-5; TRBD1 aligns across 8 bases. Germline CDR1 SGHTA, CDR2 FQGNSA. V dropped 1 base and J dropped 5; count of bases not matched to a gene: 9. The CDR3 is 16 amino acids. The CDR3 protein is CASSLGAGGFGETQYF. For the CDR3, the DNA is TGTGCCAGCAGCTTAGGGGCAGGGGGCTTTGGGGAGACCCAGTACTTC.

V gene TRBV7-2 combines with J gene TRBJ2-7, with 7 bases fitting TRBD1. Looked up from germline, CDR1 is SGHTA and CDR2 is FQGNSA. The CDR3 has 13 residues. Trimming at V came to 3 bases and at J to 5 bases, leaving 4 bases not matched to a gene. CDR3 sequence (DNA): TGTGCCAGCAGCTTTGATGACAGGGACGAGCAGTACTTC. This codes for CASSFDDRDEQYF.

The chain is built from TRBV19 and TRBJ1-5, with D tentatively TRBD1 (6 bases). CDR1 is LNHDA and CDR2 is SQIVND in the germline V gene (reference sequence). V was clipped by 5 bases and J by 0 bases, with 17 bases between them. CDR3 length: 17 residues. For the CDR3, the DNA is TGTGCCAGTAGTCCGATCGGGGCAGGGGATAGCAATCAGCCCCAGCATTTT. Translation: CASSPIGAGDSNQPQHF.

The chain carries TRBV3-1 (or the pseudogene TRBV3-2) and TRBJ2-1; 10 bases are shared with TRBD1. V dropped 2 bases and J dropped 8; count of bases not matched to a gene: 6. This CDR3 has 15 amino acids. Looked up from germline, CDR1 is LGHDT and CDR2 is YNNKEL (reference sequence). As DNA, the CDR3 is TGTGCCAGCAGCCAACGGACAGGGGGTTTCGATGAGCAGTTCTTC. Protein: CASSQRTGGFDEQFF.

CDR3 sequence: CASSSAGNYGYTF. DNA of the CDR3: TGCGCCAGCAGCTCCGCGGGAAACTATGGCTACACCTTC. The chain links TRBV5-1 to TRBJ1-2; D gene uncertain. Germline V gives CDR1 SGHRS, CDR2 YFSETQ. Deletions cut 3 bases from V and 2 bases from J, with 8 bases between. The CDR3 is 13 amino acids.

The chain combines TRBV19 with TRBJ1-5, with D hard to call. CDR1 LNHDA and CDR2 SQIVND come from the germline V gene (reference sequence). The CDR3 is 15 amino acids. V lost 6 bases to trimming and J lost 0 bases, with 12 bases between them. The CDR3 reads CASSAQVYSNQPQHF. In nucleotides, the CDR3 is TGTGCCAGTAGCGCCCAGGTATATAGCAATCAGCCCCAGCATTTT.

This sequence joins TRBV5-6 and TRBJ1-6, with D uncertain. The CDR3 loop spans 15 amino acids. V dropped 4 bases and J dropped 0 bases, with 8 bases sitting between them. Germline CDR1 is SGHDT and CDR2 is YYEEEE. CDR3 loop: CASSLGSSYNSPLHF. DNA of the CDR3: TGTGCCAGCAGCCTGGGGAGCTCCTATAATTCACCCCTCCACTTT.

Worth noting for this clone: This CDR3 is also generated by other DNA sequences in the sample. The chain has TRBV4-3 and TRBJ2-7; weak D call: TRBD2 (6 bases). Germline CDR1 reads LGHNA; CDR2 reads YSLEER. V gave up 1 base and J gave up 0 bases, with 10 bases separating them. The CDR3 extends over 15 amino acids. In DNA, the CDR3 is TGCGCCAGCAGCCAAGTTGGGGGGAGCTCCTACGAGCAGTACTTC. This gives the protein CASSQVGGSSYEQYF.

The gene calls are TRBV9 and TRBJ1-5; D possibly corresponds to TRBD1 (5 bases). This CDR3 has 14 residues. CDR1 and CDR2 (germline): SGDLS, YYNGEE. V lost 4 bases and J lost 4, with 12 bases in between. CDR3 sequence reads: CASSSGTVNQPQHF. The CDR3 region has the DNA TGTGCCAGCAGCAGCGGGACGGTAAATCAGCCCCAGCATTTT.

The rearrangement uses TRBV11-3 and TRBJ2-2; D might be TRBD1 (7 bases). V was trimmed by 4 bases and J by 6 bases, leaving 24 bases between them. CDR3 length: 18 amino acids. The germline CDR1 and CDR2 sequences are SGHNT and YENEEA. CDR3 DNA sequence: TGTGCCAGCAGCTCCATCGGGGCCCGACAGGGACTCTCCGGGGAGCTGTTTTTT. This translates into CASSSIGARQGLSGELFF.

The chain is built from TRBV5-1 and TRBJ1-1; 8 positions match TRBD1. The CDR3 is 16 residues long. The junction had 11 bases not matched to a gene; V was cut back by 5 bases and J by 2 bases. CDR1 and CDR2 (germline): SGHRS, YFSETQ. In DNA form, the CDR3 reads TGCGCCAGCAGTATGGGGAGGACAGGGACAAACACTGAAGCTTTCTTT. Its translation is CASSMGRTGTNTEAFF.

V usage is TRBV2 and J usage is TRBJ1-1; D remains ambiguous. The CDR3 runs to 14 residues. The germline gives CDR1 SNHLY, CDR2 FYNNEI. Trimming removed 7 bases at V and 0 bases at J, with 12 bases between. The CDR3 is CASIGAVMNTEAFF. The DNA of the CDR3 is TGTGCCAGCATCGGAGCGGTGATGAACACTGAAGCTTTCTTT. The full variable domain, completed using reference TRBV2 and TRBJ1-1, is EPEVTQTPSHQVTQMGQEVILRCVPISNHLYFYWYRQILGQKVEFLVSFYNNEISEKSEIFDDQFSVERPDGSNFTLKIRSTKLEDSAMYFCASIGAVMNTEAFFGQGTRLTVV.

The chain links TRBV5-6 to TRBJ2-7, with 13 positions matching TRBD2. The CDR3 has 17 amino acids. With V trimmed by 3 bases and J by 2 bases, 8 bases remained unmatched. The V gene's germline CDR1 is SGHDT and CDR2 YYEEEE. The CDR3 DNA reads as TGTGCCAGCAGCTACACTAGCGGGAGGGCTCCTACCTACGAGCAGTACTTC. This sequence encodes CASSYTSGRAPTYEQYF. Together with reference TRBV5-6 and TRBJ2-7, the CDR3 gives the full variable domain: DAGVTQSPTHLIKTRGQQVTLRCSPKSGHDTVSWYQQALGQGPQFIFQYYEEEERQRGNFPDRFSGHQFPNYSSELNVNALLLGDSALYLCASSYTSGRAPTYEQYFGPGTRLTVT.

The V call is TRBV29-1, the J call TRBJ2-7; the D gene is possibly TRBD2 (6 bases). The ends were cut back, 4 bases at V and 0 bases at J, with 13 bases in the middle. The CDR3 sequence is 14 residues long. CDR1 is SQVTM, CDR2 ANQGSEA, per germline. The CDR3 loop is CSVAVGSNSYEQYF. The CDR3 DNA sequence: TGCAGCGTTGCCGTCGGGAGTAACTCCTACGAGCAGTACTTC.

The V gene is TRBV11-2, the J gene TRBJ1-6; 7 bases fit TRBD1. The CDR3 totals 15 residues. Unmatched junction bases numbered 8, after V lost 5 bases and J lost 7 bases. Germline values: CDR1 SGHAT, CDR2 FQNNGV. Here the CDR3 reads CASSTSGQPNSPLHF. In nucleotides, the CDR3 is TGTGCCAGCAGCACCTCGGGACAGCCCAATTCACCCCTCCACTTT.

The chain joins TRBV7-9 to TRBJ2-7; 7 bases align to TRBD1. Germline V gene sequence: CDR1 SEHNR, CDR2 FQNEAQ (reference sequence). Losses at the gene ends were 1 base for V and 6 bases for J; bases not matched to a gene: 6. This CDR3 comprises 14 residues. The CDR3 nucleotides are TGTGCCAGCAGCTTAGAAGGGGGCGCATTCGAGCAGTACTTC. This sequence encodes CASSLEGGAFEQYF. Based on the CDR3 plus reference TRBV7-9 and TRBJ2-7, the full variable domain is DTGVSQNPRHKITKRGQNVTFRCDPISEHNRLYWYRQTLGQGPEFLTYFQNEAQLEKSRLLSDRFSAERPKGSFSTLEIQRTEQGDSAMYLCASSLEGGAFEQYFGPGTRLTVT.

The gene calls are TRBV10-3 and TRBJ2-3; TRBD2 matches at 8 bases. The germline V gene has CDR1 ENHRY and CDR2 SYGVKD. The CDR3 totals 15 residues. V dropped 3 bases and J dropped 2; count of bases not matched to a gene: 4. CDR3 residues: CAISDQLAVTDTQYF. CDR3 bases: TGTGCCATCAGTGACCAACTAGCGGTCACAGATACGCAGTATTTT.

This CDR3 reads CASSFNRDRVGYSNQPQHF. Here the CDR3 DNA reads TGTGCCAGCAGTTTTAACCGGGACAGGGTTGGGTATAGCAATCAGCCCCAGCATTTT. The chain uses TRBV28 and TRBJ1-5, with 9 bases that match TRBD1. This CDR3 contains 19 residues. The germline V gene encodes CDR1 MDHEN and CDR2 SYDVKM. V was clipped by 3 bases and J by 0 bases; unmatched bases: 12.

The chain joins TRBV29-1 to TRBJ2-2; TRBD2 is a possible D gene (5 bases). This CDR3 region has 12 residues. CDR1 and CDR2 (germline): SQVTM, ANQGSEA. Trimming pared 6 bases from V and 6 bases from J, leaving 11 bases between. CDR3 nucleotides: TGCAGCGTCCTAGAGGGCTCCGGGGAGCTGTTTTTT. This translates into CSVLEGSGELFF.